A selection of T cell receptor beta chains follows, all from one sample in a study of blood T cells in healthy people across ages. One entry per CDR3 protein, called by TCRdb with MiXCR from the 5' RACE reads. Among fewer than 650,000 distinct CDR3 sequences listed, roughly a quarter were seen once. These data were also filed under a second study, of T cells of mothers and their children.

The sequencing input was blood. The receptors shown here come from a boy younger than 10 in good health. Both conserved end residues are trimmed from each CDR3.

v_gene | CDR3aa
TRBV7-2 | ASSLGTGGGYYGYT
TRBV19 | ASRFLGRQGHGYT
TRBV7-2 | ASSRDPTGELF
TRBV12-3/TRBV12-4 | ASSWTGNQETQY
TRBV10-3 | ATGRGEGEQY
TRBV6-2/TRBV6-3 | ASRLGQIETQY
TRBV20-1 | SASVPGLAGNNEQF
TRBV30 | AWSVLAGAEQY
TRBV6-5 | ASSYKSPGQLVPTTNEKLF
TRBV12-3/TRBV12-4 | ASSPSGDRGYEQY
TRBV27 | ASSSYDRNTGELF
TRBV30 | AWSMDGTYGYT
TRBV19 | ASRSGQGSYEQY
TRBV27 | ASRLQGSETQY
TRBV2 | ASTWTPTNTGELF
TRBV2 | ASSGGPGSYEQY
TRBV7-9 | ASSERLRSYEQY
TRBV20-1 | SARGSESTDTQY
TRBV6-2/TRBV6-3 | ASSEIYTEAF
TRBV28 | ASSTRQGGDTEAF